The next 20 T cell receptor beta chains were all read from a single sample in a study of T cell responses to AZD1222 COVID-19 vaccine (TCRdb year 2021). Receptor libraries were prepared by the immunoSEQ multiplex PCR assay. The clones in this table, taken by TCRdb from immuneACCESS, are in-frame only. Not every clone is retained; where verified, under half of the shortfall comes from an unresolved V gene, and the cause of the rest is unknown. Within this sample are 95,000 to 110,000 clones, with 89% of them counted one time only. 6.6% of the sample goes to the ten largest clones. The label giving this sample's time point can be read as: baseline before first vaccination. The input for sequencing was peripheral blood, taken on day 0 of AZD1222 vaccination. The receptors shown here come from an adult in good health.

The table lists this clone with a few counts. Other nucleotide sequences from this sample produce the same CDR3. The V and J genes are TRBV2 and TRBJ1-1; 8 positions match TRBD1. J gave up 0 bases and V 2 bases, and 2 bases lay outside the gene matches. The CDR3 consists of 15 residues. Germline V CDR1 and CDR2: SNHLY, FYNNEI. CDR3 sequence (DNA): TGTGCCAGCAGTGAAAGACAGGGGATGAACACTGAAGCTTTCTTT. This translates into CASSERQGMNTEAFF.

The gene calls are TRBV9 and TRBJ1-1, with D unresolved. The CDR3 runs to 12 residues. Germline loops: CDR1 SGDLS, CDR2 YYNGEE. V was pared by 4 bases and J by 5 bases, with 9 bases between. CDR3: CASSPLYTEAFF. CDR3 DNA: TGTGCCAGCAGCCCCTTGTATACTGAAGCTTTCTTT.

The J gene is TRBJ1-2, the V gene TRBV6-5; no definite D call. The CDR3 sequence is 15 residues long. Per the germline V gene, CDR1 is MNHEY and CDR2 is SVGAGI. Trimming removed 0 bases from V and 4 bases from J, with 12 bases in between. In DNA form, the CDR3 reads TGTGCCAGCAGTTACTCGATGGCAGGTGCCTATGGCTACACCTTC. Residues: CASSYSMAGAYGYTF.

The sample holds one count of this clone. The CDR3 reads CASSLAAAANTEAFF. Written as DNA, the CDR3 is TGCGCCAGCAGCTTGGCTGCAGCAGCGAACACTGAAGCTTTCTTT. The chain links TRBV5-1 to TRBJ1-1; no clear D gene. The CDR3 consists of 15 residues. V dropped 0 bases and J dropped 1 base, with 10 bases sitting between them. Germline V CDR1 and CDR2: SGHRS, YFSETQ.

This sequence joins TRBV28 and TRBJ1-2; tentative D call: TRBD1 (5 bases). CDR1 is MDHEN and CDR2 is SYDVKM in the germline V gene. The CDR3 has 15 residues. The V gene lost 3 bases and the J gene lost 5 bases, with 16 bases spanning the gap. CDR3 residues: CASSFPPVGEYGYTF. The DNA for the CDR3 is TGTGCCAGCAGTTTCCCCCCAGTAGGGGAGTATGGCTACACCTTC.

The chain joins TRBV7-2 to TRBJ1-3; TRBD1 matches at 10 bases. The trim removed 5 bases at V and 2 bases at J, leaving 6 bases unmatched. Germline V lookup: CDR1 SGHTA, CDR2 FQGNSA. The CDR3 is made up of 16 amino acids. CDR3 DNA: TGTGCCAGCAGCCCCCCCGGGACAGGGGCTGGAAACACCATATATTTT. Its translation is CASSPPGTGAGNTIYF.

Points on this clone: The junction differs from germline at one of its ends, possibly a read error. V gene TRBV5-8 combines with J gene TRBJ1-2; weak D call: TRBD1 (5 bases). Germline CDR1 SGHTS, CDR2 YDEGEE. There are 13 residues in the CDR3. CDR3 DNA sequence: TGTGCCAGCCGCTTCAGGGCAACCTATGGCTACACCTTC. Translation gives CASRFRATYGYTF.

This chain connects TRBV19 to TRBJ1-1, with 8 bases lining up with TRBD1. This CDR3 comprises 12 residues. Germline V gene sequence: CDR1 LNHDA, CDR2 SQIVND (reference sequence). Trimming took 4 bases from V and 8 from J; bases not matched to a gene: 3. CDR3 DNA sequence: TGTGCCAGTAGTACCGACAGGGGAGAAGCTTTCTTT. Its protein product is CASSTDRGEAFF.

The CDR3 DNA reads as TGTGCCAGCAGTTACTCGGTAAACAGCGGGTACGAGCAGTACTTC. It encodes CASSYSVNSGYEQYF. This sequence joins TRBV6-5 and TRBJ2-7, with D perhaps matching TRBD2 (6 bases). Trimming stripped 0 bases from V and 4 bases from J, with 13 bases between. This CDR3 region has 15 residues. The germline gives CDR1 MNHEY, CDR2 SVGAGI.

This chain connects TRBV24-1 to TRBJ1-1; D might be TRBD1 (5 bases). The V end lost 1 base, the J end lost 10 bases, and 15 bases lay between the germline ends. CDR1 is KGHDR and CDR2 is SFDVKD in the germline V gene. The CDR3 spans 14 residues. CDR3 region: CATSDFLTEIGAFF. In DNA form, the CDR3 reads TGTGCCACCAGTGATTTCTTGACAGAGATCGGAGCTTTCTTT.

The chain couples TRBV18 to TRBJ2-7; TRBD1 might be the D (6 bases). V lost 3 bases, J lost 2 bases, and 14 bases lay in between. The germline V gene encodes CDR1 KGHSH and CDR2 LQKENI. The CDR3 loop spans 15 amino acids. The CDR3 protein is CASSPTGDTTYEQYF. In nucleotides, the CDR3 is TGTGCCAGCTCACCGACAGGAGACACAACCTACGAGCAGTACTTC.

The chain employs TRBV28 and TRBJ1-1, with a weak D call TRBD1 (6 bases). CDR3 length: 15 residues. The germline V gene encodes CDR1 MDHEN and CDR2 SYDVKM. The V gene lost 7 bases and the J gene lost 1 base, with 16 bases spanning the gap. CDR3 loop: CASTQPGAGNTEAFF. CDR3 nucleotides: TGTGCCAGCACCCAACCGGGGGCCGGGAACACTGAAGCTTTCTTT.

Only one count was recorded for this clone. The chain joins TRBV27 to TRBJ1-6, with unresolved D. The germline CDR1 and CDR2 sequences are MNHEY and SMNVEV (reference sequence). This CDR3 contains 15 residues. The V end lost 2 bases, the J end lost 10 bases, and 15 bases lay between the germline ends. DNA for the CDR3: TGTGCCAGCAGTTTAAGTGACCTGGGAAGGTCACCCCTCCACTTT. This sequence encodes CASSLSDLGRSPLHF.

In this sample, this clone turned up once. The CDR3 sequence is CASSLGQGAFYEQYF. The CDR3 DNA reads as TGTGCCAGCAGCTTAGGACAGGGGGCCTTCTACGAGCAGTACTTC. The J gene is TRBJ2-7, the V gene TRBV7-2, with 10 nucleotides matching TRBD1. Germline V gene sequence: CDR1 SGHTA, CDR2 FQGNSA. The CDR3 sequence is 15 residues long. J gave up 3 bases and V 1 base, and 3 bases lay outside the gene matches.

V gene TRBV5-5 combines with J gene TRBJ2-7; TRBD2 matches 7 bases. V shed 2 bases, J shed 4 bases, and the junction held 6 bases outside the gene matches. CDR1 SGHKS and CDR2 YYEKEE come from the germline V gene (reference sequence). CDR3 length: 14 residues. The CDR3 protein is CASSFTASGYEQYF. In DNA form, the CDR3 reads TGTGCCAGCAGCTTCACCGCTAGCGGTTACGAGCAGTACTTC. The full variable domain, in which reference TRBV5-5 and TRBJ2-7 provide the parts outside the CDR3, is DAGVTQSPTHLIKTRGQQVTLRCSPISGHKSVSWYQQVLGQGPQFIFQYYEKEERGRGNFPDRFSARQFPNYSSELNVNALLLGDSALYLCASSFTASGYEQYFGPGTRLTVT.

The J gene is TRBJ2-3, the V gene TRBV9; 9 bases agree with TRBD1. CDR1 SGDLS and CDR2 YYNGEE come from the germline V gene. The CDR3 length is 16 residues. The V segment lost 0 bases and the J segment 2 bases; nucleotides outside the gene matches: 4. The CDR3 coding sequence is TGTGCCAGCAGCGTAGGACAGGGGGGGTCCACAGATACGCAGTATTTT. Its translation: CASSVGQGGSTDTQYF. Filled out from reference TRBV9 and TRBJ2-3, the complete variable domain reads DSGVTQTPKHLITATGQRVTLRCSPRSGDLSVYWYQQSLDQGLQFLIQYYNGEERAKGNILERFSAQQFPDLHSELNLSSLELGDSALYFCASSVGQGGSTDTQYFGPGTRLTVL.

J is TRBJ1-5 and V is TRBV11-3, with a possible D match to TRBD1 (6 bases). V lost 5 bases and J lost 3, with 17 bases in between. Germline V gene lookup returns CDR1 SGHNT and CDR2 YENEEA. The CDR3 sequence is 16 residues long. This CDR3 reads CASSPSGRGNNQPQHF. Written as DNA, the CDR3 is TGTGCCAGCAGCCCCTCGGGCAGGGGAAACAATCAGCCCCAGCATTTT.

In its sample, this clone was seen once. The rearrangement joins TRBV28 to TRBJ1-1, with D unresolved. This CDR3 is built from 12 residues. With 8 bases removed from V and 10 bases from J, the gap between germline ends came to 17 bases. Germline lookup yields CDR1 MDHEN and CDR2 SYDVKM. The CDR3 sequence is CASHRGITSAFF. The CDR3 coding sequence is TGTGCCAGCCACCGGGGAATCACCTCAGCTTTCTTT.

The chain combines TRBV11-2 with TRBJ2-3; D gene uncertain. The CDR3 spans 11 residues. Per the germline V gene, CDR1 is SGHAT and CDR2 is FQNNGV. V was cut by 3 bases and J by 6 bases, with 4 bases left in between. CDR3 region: CASSFEDTQYF. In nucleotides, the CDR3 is TGTGCCAGCAGCTTTGAGGATACGCAGTATTTT.

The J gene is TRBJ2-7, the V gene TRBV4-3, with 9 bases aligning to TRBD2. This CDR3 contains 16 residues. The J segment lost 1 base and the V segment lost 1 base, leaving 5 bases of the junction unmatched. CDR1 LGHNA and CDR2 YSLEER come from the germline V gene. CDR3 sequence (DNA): TGCGCCAGCAGCCAAGGGGGTAGCGGGAGTTCCTACGAGCAGTACTTC. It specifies CASSQGGSGSSYEQYF.